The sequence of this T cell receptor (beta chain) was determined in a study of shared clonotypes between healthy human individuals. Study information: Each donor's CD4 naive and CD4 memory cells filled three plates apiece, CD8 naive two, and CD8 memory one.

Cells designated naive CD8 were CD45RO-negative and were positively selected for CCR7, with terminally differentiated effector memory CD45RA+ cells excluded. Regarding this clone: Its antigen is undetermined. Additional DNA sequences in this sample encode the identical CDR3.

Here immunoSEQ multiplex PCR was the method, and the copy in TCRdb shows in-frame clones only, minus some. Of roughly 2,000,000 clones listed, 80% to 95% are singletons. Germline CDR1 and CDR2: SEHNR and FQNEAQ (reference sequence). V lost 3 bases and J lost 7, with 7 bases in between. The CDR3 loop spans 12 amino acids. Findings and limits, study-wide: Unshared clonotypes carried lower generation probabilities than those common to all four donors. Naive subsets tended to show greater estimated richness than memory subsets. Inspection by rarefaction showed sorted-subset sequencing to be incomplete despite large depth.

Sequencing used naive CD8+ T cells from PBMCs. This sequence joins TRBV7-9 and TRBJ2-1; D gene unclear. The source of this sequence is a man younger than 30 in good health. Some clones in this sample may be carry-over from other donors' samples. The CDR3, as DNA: TGTGCCAGCAGCTTGGTCAGTAATGAGCAGTTCTTC. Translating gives CASSLVSNEQFF.